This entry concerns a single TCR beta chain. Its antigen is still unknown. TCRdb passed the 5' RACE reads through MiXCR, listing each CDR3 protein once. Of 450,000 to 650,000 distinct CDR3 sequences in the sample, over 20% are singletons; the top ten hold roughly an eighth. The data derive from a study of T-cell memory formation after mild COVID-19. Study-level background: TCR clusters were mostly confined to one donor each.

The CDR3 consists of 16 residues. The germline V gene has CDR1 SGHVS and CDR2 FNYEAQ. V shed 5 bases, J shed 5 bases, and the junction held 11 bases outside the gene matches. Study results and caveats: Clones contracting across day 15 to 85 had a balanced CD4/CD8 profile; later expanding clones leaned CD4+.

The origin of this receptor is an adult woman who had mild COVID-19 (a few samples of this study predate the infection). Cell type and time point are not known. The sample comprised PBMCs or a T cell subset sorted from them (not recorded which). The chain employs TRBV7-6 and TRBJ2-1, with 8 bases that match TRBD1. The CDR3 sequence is CASSPRTGKGNNEQFF. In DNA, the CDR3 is TGTGCCAGCAGCCCGCGGACAGGGAAGGGGAACAATGAGCAGTTCTTC.